This T cell receptor (beta chain) was sequenced during a study of blood T cell repertoires in COVID-19. Background on the study: The cDNA or gDNA used as material had been derived from T cells, B-cell-depleted T cells, or PBMCs.

V gave up 5 bases and J gave up 3 bases; unmatched junction bases: 10. The germline V gene has CDR1 SGHRS and CDR2 YFSETQ. The CDR3 totals 15 residues. Sequenced by immunoSEQ multiplex PCR; TCRdb stores in-frame clones only, minus some. The table includes more than 25,000 clones, about 83% detected once. The sequence came from a man between 65 and 79 years old with active COVID-19. Source material: peripheral blood. The chain couples TRBV5-1 to TRBJ2-7, with 8 bases that match TRBD1. This chain's CDR3 is CASRRDRQSDYEQYF. CDR3 coding DNA: TGCGCCAGCAGAAGGGACAGGCAGAGCGACTACGAGCAGTACTTC.